This TCR beta chain was identified during a study of T cells in Graves' hyperthyroidism and ophthalmopathy. V lost 0 bases and J lost 6; bases outside the gene matches: 6. Per germline, CDR1 SGDLS and CDR2 YYNGEE. This CDR3 has 15 residues. Any patient presenting with uncontrolled infection, other autoimmune disease, pregnancy or lactation was left out. This clonotype was seen a few times. Amplified regions were TCR beta CDR3 sequences from RNA transcripts. A first-round RT-PCR of the TCR CDR3 used the HTBI primer set. TCRdb recomputed calls from the multiplex PCR reads with MiXCR, one row per CDR3 protein. The repertoire holds about 600,000 distinct CDR3 sequences, with roughly 16% as singletons.

Sequencing was performed on blood. The gene calls are TRBV9 and TRBJ2-1; TRBD2 agrees at 7 bases. The clonotype was recovered from a woman aged 40 to 50 with Graves' ophthalmopathy. CDR3 nucleotide sequence: TGTGCCAGCAGCGTAGCGGCGGGAGCGGTCAATGAGCAGTTCTTC. Translation: CASSVAAGAVNEQFF. Together with reference TRBV9 and TRBJ2-1, the CDR3 gives the full variable domain: DSGVTQTPKHLITATGQRVTLRCSPRSGDLSVYWYQQSLDQGLQFLIQYYNGEERAKGNILERFSAQQFPDLHSELNLSSLELGDSALYFCASSVAAGAVNEQFFGPGTRLTVL.